The present T cell receptor (beta chain) was sequenced within a study of cytomegalovirus exposure and HLA in healthy donors. Healthy individuals who donated bone marrow served as the donors. PCR used 60 Vbeta primers and 13 Jbeta primers. Using immunoSEQ multiplex PCR, the repertoire was profiled, and TCRdb retains in-frame clones only, with some absent. The sample gives a few hundred thousand clones, 60% to 85% of which show up once; around a sixth is in the top ten. This CDR3 contains 15 residues. V lost 3 bases, J lost 5 bases, and 17 bases lay in between. CDR1 and CDR2 (germline): SGHKS, YYEKEE (reference sequence).

What was sequenced was PBMCs. The chain uses TRBV5-5 and TRBJ2-5; D gene unclear. This TCR came from a man aged 40-49 years in good health and CMV-seronegative. The CDR3, as DNA: TGTGCCAGCAGCTGGGCCCGCGCCTCAGTGGAGACCCAGTACTTC. As protein: CASSWARASVETQYF.